Reported below is one TCR beta chain. The entry originates in a study of Tregs in tolerant kidney transplant recipients. The V gene's germline CDR1 is KGHSH and CDR2 LQKENI. Trimming cost V 0 bases and J 2 bases, with 13 bases left between them. This CDR3 is 16 amino acids long. CD4+CD25+CD127- Tregs, CD4+CD25- non-Tregs, CD4 and CD8 cells were sorted. Profiled with immunoSEQ multiplex PCR; TCRdb holds only in-frame clones, not every one. In the table there are 90,000 to 130,000 clones, 90% of which are singletons. The sequencing used CD4+ T cells from blood, collected before the transplant. The receptor comes from a human donor who received a combined kidney and bone marrow transplant. The chain links TRBV18 to TRBJ1-1, with D perhaps TRBD1 (5 bases). The CDR3 DNA reads as TGTGCCAGCTCACCACCGAACCCAGGGATAAACACTGAAGCTTTCTTT. Amino acid sequence: CASSPPNPGINTEAFF.